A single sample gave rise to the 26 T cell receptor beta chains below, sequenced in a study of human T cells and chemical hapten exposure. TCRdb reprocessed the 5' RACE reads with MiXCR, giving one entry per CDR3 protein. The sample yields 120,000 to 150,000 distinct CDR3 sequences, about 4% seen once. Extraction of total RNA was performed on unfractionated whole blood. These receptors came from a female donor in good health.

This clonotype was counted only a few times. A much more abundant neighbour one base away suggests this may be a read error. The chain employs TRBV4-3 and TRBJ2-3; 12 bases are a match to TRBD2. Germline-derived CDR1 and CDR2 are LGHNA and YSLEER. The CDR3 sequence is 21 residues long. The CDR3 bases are TGCGCCAACAGCCAAGATGGGCTAGCGGGGGGGGAGTCGGCCCCCACAGATACGCAGTATTTT. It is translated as CANSQDGLAGGESAPTDTQYF.

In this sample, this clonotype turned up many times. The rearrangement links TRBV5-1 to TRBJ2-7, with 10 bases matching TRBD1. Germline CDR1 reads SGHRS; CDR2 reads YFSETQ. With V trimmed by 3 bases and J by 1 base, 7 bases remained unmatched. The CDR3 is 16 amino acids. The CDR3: CASSSLGTGVSYEQYF. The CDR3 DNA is TGCGCCAGCAGCTCCCTAGGGACAGGGGTGTCCTACGAGCAGTACTTC.

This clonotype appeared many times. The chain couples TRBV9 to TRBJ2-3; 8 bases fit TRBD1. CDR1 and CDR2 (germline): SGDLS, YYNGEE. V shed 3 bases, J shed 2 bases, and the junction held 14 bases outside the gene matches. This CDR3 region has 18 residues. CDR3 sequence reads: CASSAKLRTGPLTDTQYF. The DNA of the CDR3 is TGTGCCAGCAGCGCAAAACTCCGGACAGGGCCTCTCACAGATACGCAGTATTTT.

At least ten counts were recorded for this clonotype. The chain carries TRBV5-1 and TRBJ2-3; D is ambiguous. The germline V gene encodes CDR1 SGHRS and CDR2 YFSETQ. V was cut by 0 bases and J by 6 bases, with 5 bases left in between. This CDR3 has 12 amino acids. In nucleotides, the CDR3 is TGCGCCAGCAGCTTGGCCGAGGATACGCAGTATTTT. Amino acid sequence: CASSLAEDTQYF.

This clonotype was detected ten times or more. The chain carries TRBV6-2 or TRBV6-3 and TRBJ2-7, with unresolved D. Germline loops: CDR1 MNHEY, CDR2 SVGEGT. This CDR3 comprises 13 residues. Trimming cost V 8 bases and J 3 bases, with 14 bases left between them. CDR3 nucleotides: TGTGCCAGCCTTGGGGTAAAAAACTACGAGCAGTACTTC. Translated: CASLGVKNYEQYF.

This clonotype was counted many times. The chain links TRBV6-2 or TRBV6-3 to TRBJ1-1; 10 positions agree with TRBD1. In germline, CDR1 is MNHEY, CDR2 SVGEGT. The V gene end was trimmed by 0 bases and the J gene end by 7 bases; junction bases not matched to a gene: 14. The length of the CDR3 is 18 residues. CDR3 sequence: CASSYSTKGQGHPLEAFF. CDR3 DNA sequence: TGTGCCAGCAGTTACTCAACGAAGGGACAGGGGCACCCCCTTGAAGCTTTCTTT.

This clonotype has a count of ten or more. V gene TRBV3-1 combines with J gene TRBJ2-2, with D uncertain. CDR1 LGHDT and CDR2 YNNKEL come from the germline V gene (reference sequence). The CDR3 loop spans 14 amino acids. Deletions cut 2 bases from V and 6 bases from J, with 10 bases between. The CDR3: CASSQFMSAGELFF. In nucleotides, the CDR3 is TGTGCCAGCAGCCAATTCATGTCCGCCGGGGAGCTGTTTTTT.

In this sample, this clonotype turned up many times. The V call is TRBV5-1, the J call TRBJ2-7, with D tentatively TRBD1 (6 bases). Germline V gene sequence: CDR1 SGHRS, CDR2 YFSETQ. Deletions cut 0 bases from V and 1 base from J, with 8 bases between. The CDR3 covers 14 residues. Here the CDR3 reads CASSLGQGSYEQYF. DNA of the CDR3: TGCGCCAGCAGCTTGGGGCAGGGGTCCTACGAGCAGTACTTC.

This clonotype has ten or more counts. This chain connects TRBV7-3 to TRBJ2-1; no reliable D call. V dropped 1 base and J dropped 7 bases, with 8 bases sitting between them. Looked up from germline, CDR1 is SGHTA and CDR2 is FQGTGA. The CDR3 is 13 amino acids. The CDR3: CASSLIVRNEQFF. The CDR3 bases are TGTGCCAGCAGCTTAATCGTTAGGAATGAGCAGTTCTTC.

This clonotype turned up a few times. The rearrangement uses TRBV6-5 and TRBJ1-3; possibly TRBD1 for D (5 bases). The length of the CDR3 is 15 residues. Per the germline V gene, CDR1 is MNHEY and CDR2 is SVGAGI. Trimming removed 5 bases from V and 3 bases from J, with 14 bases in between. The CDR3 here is CASSRGGVDGNTIYF. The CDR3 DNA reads TGTGCCAGCAGTCGGGGGGGAGTTGATGGAAACACCATATATTTT.

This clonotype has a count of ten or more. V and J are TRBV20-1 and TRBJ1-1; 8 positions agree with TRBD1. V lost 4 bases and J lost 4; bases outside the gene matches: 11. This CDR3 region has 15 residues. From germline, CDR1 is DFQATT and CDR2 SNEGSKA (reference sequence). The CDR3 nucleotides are TGCAGTGCTAAAACTCGACAGGGGCCGCTCACTGAAGCTTTCTTT. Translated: CSAKTRQGPLTEAFF.

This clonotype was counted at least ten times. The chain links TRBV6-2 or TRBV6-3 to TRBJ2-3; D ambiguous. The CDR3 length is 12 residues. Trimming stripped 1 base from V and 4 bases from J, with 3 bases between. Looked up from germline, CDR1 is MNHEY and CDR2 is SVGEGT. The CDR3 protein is CASSYFSDTQYF. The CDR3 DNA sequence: TGTGCCAGCAGTTACTTCTCAGATACGCAGTATTTT.

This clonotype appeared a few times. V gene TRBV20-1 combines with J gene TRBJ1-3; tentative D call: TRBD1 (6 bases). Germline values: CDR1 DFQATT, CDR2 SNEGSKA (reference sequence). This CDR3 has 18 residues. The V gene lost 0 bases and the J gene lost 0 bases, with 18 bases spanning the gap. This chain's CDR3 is CSARDPTGGPLSGNTIYF. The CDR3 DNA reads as TGCAGTGCTAGAGATCCCACCGGGGGGCCACTCTCTGGAAACACCATATATTTT.

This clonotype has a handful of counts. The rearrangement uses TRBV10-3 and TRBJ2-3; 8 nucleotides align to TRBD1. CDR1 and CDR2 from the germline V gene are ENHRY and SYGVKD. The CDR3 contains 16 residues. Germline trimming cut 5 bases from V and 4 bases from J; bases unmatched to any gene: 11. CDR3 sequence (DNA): TGTGCCATCAGTTACCGGGCAGGGGGCTTGGCAGATACGCAGTATTTT. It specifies CAISYRAGGLADTQYF.

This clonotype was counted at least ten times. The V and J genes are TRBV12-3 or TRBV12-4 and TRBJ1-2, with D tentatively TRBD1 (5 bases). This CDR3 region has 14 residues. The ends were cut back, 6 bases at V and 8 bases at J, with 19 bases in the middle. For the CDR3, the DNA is TGTGCCAGCAGCCCCCGACGGGGCCAGGCGGGCTACACCTTC. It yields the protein CASSPRRGQAGYTF.

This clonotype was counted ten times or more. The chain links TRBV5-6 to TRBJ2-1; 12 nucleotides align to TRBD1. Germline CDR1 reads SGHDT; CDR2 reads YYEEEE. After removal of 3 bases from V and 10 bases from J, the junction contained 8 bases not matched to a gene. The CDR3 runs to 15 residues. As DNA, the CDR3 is TGTGCCAGCAGCTCCCGGGACAGGGGGCGTCGGGAGCAGTTCTTC. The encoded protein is CASSSRDRGRREQFF.

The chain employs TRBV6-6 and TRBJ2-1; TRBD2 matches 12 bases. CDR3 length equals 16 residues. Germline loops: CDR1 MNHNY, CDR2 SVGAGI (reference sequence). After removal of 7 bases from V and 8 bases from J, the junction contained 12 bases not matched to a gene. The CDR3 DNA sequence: TGTGCCAGCATCCCGGCTTTGGGACTAGCGGGTCATGAGCAGTTCTTC. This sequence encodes CASIPALGLAGHEQFF.

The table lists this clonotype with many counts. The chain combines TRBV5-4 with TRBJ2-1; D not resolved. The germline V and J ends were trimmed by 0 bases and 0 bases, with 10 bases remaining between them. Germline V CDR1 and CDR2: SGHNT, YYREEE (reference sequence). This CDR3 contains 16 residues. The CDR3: CASSLEGESSYNEQFF. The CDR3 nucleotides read TGTGCCAGCAGCTTGGAAGGTGAAAGCTCCTACAATGAGCAGTTCTTC.

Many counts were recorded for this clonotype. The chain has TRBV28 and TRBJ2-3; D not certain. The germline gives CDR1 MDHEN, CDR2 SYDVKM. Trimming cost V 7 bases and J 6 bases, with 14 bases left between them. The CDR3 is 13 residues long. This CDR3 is CASTPWGRDTQYF. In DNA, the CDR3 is TGTGCCAGCACCCCATGGGGTAGGGATACGCAGTATTTT.

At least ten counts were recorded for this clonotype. The CDR3 loop reads CASSFGGSTGELFF. CDR3 bases: TGTGCCAGCAGTTTTGGGGGGAGCACCGGGGAGCTGTTTTTT. The rearrangement uses TRBV27 and TRBJ2-2; tentative D call: TRBD2 (6 bases). The length of the CDR3 is 14 residues. The V gene's germline CDR1 is MNHEY and CDR2 SMNVEV (reference sequence). The V and J ends lost 3 bases and 4 bases respectively, with 9 bases between them.

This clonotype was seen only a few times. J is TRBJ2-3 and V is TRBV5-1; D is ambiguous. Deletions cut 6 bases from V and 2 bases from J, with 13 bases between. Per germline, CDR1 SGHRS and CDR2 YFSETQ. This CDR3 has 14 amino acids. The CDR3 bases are TGCGCCAGCAAGACGTCGGCGCCCACAGATACGCAGTATTTT. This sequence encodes CASKTSAPTDTQYF.

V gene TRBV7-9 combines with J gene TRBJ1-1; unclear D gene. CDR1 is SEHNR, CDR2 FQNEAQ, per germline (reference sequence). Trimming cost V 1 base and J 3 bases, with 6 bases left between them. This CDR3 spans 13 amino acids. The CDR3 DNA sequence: TGTGCCAGCAGCTTAGACAGATACACTGAAGCTTTCTTT. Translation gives CASSLDRYTEAFF.

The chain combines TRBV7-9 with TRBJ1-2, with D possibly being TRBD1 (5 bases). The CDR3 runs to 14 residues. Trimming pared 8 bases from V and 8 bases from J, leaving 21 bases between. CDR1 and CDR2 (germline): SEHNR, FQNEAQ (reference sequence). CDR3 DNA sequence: TGTGCCAGCCAAGGCGGGACTCCCCGAGTGGGCTACACCTTC. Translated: CASQGGTPRVGYTF.

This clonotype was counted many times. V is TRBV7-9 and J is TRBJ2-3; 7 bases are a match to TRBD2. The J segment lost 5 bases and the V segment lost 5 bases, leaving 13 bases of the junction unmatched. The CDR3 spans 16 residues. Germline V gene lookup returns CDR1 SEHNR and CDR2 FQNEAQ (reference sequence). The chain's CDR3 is CASSRQTQTSQDTQYF. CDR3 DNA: TGTGCCAGCAGCAGACAAACACAGACTAGCCAAGATACGCAGTATTTT.

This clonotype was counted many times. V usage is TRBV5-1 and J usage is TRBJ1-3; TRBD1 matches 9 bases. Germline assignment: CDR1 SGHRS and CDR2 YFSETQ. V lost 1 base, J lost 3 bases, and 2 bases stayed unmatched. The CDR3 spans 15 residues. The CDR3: CASSLTGGYGNTIYF. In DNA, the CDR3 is TGCGCCAGCAGCTTGACAGGGGGCTATGGAAACACCATATATTTT.

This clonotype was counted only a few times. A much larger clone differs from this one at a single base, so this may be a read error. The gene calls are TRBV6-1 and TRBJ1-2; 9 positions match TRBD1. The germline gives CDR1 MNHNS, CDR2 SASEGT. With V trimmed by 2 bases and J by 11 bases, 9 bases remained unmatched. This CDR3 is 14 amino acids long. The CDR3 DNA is TGTGCCAGCAGTGAACGGAACAGGGGGCGGGAATACACCTTC. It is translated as CASSERNRGREYTF.